The rows below give T cell receptor beta chains drawn from one sample of a study of long-term antiretroviral therapy in people with HIV. This table comes from immunoSEQ multiplex PCR, and its TCRdb copy is limited to in-frame clones, with some not included. The sample records 40,000 to 50,000 clones, roughly 93% being singletons. The sequenced sample was unsorted PBMCs, obtained 9 to 9.5 years after starting antiretroviral therapy. The source of these receptors is a man in his thirties or forties with HIV. Each CDR3 is given with its conserved first and last residue. D genes are given only for firm matches. The size entry is marked missing in some rows and otherwise reads once, few, many or a size class.

cdr3_length	v_call	clone_size	j_call	d_call	cdr3_aa	cdr3_nt
15	TRBV7-2	-	TRBJ2-3	TRBD2	CASSLTAGGLSTQYF	TGTGCCAGCAGCTTAACGGCGGGGGGGCTTTCTACGCAGTATTTT
15	TRBV5-1	-	TRBJ2-1	TRBD1	CASGPGQGADNEQFF	TGCGCCAGCGGACCGGGACAGGGGGCTGATAATGAGCAGTTCTTC
15	TRBV5-1	-	TRBJ2-3	-	CASRFRNHDTDTQYF	TGCGCCAGCAGATTCCGGAACCACGACACAGATACGCAGTATTTT
16	TRBV5-1	-	TRBJ2-5	TRBD2	CASSLRLAGGQETQYF	TGCGCCAGCAGCCTCCGACTAGCGGGGGGCCAAGAGACCCAGTACTTC
14	TRBV29-1	-	TRBJ1-5	TRBD1	CSVSETGGNQPQHF	TGCAGCGTTTCTGAGACAGGGGGCAATCAGCCCCAGCATTTT
19	TRBV9	-	TRBJ2-3	-	CASSVGGRASVFSTDTQYF	TGTGCCAGCAGCGTAGGAGGAAGGGCTAGCGTCTTCAGCACAGATACGCAGTATTTT
20	TRBV9	-	TRBJ1-2	TRBD1	CADRDRGRPKGFAEIYGYTF	TGTGCCGACCGGGACAGGGGTCGTCCGAAGGGGTTCGCGGAGATATATGGCTACACCTTC
15	TRBV7-8	-	TRBJ1-3	-	CASSRDGTQRNTIYF	TGTGCCAGCAGCCGGGACGGGACACAGAGAAACACCATATATTTT
13	TRBV27	-	TRBJ1-1	TRBD1	CASSSFGTGEAFF	TGTGCCAGCAGTTCTTTTGGGACAGGGGAAGCTTTCTTT
17	TRBV27	once	TRBJ2-1	-	CASSLFSHSTDYNEQFF	TGTGCCAGCAGTTTATTTTCACACTCGACTGATTACAATGAGCAGTTCTTC
11	TRBV29-1	once	TRBJ2-1	-	CSHAGPGEQFF	TGCAGCCACGCAGGGCCGGGGGAGCAGTTCTTC
13	TRBV19	-	TRBJ1-2	-	CASSISGSYGYTF	TGTGCCAGTAGTATTTCAGGGAGCTATGGCTACACCTTC
17	TRBV10-2	-	TRBJ2-7	TRBD1	CASSAGFLGQGYYEQYF	TGCGCCAGCAGTGCCGGTTTTTTGGGACAGGGTTACTACGAGCAGTACTTC
16	TRBV6-6	-	TRBJ2-7	-	CASSYTPDRNSYEQYF	TGTGCCAGCAGTTACACCCCCGACAGGAACTCCTACGAGCAGTACTTC
14	TRBV11-2	-	TRBJ1-6	TRBD1	CASSSGQGVSPLHF	TGTGCCAGCAGCTCGGGACAGGGGGTTTCACCCCTCCACTTT
13	TRBV30	-	TRBJ2-7	TRBD1	CAWGTAYSLEQYF	TGTGCCTGGGGGACAGCGTACTCTCTCGAGCAGTACTTC
14	TRBV6-5	-	TRBJ2-1	-	CASSSDVTYNEQFF	TGTGCCAGCAGTTCGGACGTTACCTACAATGAGCAGTTCTTC
16	TRBV6-5	-	TRBJ2-1	TRBD2	CASSYRTSGEVNEQFF	TGTGCCAGCAGTTATCGGACTAGCGGGGAGGTCAATGAGCAGTTCTTC
13	TRBV10-1	-	TRBJ2-3	TRBD1	CASRDSNTDTQYF	TGCGCCAGCCGGGACAGTAACACAGATACGCAGTATTTT
17	TRBV19	-	TRBJ2-1	TRBD2	CASSIDSGLAGSNEQFF	TGTGCCAGTAGTATAGATTCTGGACTAGCGGGTTCTAATGAGCAGTTCTTC
17	TRBV28	-	TRBJ2-3	TRBD2	CASSISGGASNIYTQYF	TGTGCCAGCAGTATTAGCGGGGGGGCCTCAAATATCTATACGCAGTATTTT
15	TRBV7-8	-	TRBJ2-7	TRBD1	CASSSLGQGAYEQYF	TGTGCCAGCAGCTCCCTGGGACAGGGGGCCTACGAGCAGTACTTC
15	TRBV6-6	-	TRBJ1-5	-	CASSYSMGGEQPQHF	TGTGCCAGCAGTTACTCGATGGGGGGGGAGCAGCCCCAGCATTTT
15	TRBV27	-	TRBJ1-2	TRBD1	CASSPGDRFRQGYTF	TGTGCCAGCAGTCCGGGGGACAGATTTCGGCAGGGCTACACCTTC
14	TRBV7-2	-	TRBJ1-1	-	CASSLQGLNTEAFF	TGTGCCAGCAGCTTACAGGGCTTGAACACTGAAGCTTTCTTT
11	TRBV30	-	TRBJ1-4	-	CAWGGVGTLFF	TGTGCCTGGGGAGGAGTGGGAACTCTGTTTTTT
16	TRBV19	-	TRBJ1-2	-	CASSIAPGPKNYGYTF	TGTGCCAGTAGTATTGCCCCGGGTCCCAAGAACTATGGCTACACCTTC
16	TRBV7-3	once	TRBJ2-2	-	CASSFQGTTNTGELFF	TGTGCCAGCAGCTTCCAGGGGACCACGAACACCGGGGAGCTGTTTTTT
12	TRBV28	-	TRBJ1-1	-	CASSKWITEAFF	TGTGCCAGCAGTAAGTGGATCACTGAAGCTTTCTTT
16	TRBV6-6	-	TRBJ1-5	TRBD1	CASSPLQQGLDQPQHF	TGTGCCAGCAGCCCACTCCAACAGGGGTTGGATCAGCCCCAGCATTTT
16	TRBV28	-	TRBJ1-2	-	CASSSAGTKANYGYTF	TGTGCCAGCAGTTCCGCCGGGACAAAAGCTAACTATGGCTACACCTTC
15	TRBV7-3	-	TRBJ2-1	TRBD1	CASSDRDRGPHEQFF	TGTGCCAGCAGCGACCGGGACAGGGGGCCCCATGAGCAGTTCTTC
16	TRBV5-4	once	TRBJ1-6	TRBD1	CASSLPRTGRNSPLHF	TGTGCCAGCAGCTTGCCCCGGACAGGCAGAAATTCACCCCTCCACTTT
14	TRBV18	-	TRBJ1-2	-	CASSPGQENYGYTF	TGTGCCAGCTCACCAGGTCAGGAAAACTATGGCTACACCTTC
14	TRBV6-5	once	TRBJ1-2	-	CASSPRGRDYGYTF	TGTGCCAGCAGTCCTAGAGGGCGGGACTATGGCTACACCTTC
17	TRBV7-8	-	TRBJ2-7	-	CASSFRPVKPFSYEQYF	TGTGCCAGCAGCTTCAGGCCGGTAAAACCTTTTTCCTACGAGCAGTACTTC
18	TRBV27	-	TRBJ1-1	TRBD1	CASSLYPWGQGANTEAFF	TGTGCCAGCAGTTTATATCCGTGGGGACAGGGGGCGAACACTGAAGCTTTCTTT
12	TRBV5-1	-	TRBJ2-2	-	CASSPYTGELFF	TGCGCCAGCAGCCCCTACACCGGGGAGCTGTTTTTT
15	TRBV5-6	-	TRBJ1-1	-	CASSPVQARNTEAFF	TGTGCCAGCAGCCCAGTACAGGCCAGAAACACTGAAGCTTTCTTT
13	TRBV5-4	-	TRBJ1-2	TRBD1	CASSLETGNGYTF	TGTGCCAGCAGCTTGGAGACAGGGAATGGCTACACCTTC
15	TRBV6-6	-	TRBJ1-5	TRBD1	CASATGTGGFQPQHF	TGTGCCAGCGCCACGGGGACAGGGGGTTTTCAGCCCCAGCATTTT
16	TRBV28	-	TRBJ1-3	-	CASSLTVSAARNTIYF	TGTGCCAGCAGTTTAACAGTAAGCGCAGCCCGAAACACCATATATTTT
13	TRBV5-1	-	TRBJ2-5	TRBD1	CASSWDSYETQYF	TGCGCCAGCAGCTGGGACAGCTACGAGACCCAGTACTTC
17	TRBV5-1	-	TRBJ1-3	-	CASSSDRDRLSGNTIYF	TGCGCCAGCAGCTCGGACCGGGACCGTCTCTCTGGAAACACCATATATTTT
15	TRBV19	-	TRBJ2-7	-	CASSTTLGSLYEQYF	TGTGCCAGTAGTACCACTCTGGGGTCCTTGTACGAGCAGTACTTC
13	TRBV23-1	-	TRBJ1-2	-	CASSQSFGWGYTF	TGCGCCAGCAGTCAATCCTTCGGATGGGGCTACACCTTC
14	TRBV28	-	TRBJ2-7	-	CASSSATTVYEQYF	TGTGCCAGCAGCTCAGCCACCACGGTATACGAGCAGTACTTC
13	TRBV18	-	TRBJ1-2	-	CASSPGVSYGYTF	TGTGCCAGCTCACCAGGAGTTTCCTATGGCTACACCTTC
16	TRBV11-2	-	TRBJ2-7	TRBD2	CASSLESSGASYEQYF	TGTGCCAGCAGCTTAGAATCTAGCGGGGCCTCCTACGAGCAGTACTTC
15	TRBV2	-	TRBJ2-7	TRBD1	CASIATGQGSHEQYF	TGTGCCAGCATAGCAACGGGACAGGGGTCCCACGAGCAGTACTTC